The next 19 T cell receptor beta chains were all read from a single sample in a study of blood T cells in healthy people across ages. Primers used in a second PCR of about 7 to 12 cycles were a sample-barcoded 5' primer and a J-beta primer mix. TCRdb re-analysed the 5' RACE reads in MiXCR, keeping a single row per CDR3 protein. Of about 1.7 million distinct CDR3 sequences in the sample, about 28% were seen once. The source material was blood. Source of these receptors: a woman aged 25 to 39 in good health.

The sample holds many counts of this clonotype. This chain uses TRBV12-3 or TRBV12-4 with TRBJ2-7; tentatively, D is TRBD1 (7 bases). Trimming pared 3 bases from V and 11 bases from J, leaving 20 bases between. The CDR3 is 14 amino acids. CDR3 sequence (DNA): TGTGCCAGCAGTTTGTCCGCAGGGGGGTTCAGTAAGTACTTC. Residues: CASSLSAGGFSKYF.

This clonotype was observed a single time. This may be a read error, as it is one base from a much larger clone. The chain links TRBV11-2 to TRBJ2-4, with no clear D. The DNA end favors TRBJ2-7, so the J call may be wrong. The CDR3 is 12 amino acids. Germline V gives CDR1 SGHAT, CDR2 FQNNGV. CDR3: CASSSVGNEQYF. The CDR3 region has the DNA TGTGCCAGCAGCTCCGTGGGTAACGAGCAGTACTTC.

The CDR3 nucleotides read TGTGCCACCAGTGATGGAGGAGAGCAGTTCTTC. Protein sequence: CATSDGGEQFF. This chain joins TRBV24-1 and TRBJ2-1, with D perhaps TRBD2 (5 bases). Trimming took off 3 bases at V and 10 bases at J, with 6 bases between the two ends. The CDR3 sequence is 11 residues long. CDR1 and CDR2 from the germline V gene are KGHDR and SFDVKD.

This CDR3 is CASSLAPSGFTKGYEQYF. In nucleotides, the CDR3 is TGTGCCAGCAGCTTAGCTCCCAGCGGGTTCACGAAGGGATACGAGCAGTACTTC. V gene TRBV7-2 combines with J gene TRBJ2-7; tentative D call: TRBD2 (6 bases). V was trimmed by 0 bases and J by 4 bases, leaving 22 bases between them. The CDR3 covers 18 residues. The V gene's germline CDR1 is SGHTA and CDR2 FQGNSA.

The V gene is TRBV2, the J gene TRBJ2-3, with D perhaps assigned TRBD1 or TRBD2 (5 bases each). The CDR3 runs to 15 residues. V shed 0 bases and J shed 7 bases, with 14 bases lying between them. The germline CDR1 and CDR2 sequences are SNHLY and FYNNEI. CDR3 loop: CASSEAGEPRHTQYF. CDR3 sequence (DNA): TGTGCCAGCAGTGAAGCGGGGGAGCCAAGACATACGCAGTATTTT.

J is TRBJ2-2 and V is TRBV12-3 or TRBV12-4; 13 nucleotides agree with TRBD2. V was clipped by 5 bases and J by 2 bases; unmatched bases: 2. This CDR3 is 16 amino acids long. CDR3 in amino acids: CASSRTSGSNTGELFF. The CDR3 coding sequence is TGTGCCAGCAGTCGGACTAGCGGGAGTAACACCGGGGAGCTGTTTTTT.

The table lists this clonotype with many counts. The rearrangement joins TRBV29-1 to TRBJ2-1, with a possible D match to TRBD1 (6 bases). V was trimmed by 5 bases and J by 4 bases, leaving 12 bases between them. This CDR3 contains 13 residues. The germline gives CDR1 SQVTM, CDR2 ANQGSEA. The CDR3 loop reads CSVRQETYNEQFF. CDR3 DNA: TGCAGCGTTCGACAGGAAACGTACAATGAGCAGTTCTTC.

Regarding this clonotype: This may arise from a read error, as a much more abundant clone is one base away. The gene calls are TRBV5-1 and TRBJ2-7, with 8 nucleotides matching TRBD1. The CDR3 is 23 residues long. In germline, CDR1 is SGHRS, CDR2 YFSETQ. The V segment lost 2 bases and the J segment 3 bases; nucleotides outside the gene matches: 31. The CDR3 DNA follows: TGCGCCAGCAGCTTTCCCCACCACATCAGATTTCCCTCCAACACGGGACAGGACTACGAGCAGTACTTC. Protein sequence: CASSFPHHIRFPSNTGQDYEQYF.

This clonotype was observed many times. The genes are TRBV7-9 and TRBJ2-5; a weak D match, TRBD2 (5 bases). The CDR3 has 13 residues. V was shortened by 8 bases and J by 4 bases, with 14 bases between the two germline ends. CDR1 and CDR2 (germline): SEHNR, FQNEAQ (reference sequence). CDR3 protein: CASRPLGAETQYF. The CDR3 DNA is TGTGCCAGCCGCCCCTTGGGAGCAGAGACCCAGTACTTC.

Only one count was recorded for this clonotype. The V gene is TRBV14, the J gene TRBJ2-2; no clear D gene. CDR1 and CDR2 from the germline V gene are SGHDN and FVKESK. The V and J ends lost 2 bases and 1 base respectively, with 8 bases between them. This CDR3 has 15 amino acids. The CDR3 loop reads CASSQSRLNTGELFF. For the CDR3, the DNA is TGTGCCAGCAGCCAAAGCAGGCTGAACACCGGGGAGCTGTTTTTT.

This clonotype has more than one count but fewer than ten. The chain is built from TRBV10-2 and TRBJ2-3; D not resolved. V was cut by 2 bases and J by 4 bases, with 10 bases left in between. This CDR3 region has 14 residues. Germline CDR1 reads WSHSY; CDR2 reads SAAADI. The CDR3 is CASSELRLADTQYF. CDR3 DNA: TGCGCCAGCAGTGAGCTCCGACTGGCAGATACGCAGTATTTT.

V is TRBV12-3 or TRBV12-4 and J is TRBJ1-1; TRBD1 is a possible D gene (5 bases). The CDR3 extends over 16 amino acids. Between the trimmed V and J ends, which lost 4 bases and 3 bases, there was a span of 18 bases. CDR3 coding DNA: TGTGCCAGCAGTTCATTCGGGGGGGGTAGGGACACTGAAGCTTTCTTT. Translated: CASSSFGGGRDTEAFF.

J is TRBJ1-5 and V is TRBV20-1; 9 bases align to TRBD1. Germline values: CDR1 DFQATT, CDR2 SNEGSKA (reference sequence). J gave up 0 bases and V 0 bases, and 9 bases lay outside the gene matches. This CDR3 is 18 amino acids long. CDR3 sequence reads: CSARDPGQGLYSNQPQHF. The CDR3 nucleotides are TGCAGTGCTAGAGATCCGGGACAGGGCCTTTATAGCAATCAGCCCCAGCATTTT.

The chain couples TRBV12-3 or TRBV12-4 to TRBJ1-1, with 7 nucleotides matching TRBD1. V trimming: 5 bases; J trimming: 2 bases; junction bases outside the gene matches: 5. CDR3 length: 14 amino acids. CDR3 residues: CASSPRDSNTEAFF. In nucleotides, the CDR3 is TGTGCCAGCAGTCCACGGGACAGTAACACTGAAGCTTTCTTT.

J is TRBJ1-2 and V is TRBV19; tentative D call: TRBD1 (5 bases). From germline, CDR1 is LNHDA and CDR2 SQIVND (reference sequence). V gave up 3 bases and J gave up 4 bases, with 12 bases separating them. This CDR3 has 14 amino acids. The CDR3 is CASSMSGRSYGYTF. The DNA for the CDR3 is TGTGCCAGTAGTATGTCGGGGCGCAGCTATGGCTACACCTTC.

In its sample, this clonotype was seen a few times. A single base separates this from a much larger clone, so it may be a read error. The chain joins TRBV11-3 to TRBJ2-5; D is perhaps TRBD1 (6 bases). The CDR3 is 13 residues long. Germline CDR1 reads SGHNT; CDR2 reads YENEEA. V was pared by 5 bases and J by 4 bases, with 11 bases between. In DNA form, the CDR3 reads TGTGCCAGCAGCCGGGGACATGGAGAGACCCAGTACTTC. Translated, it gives CASSRGHGETQYF.

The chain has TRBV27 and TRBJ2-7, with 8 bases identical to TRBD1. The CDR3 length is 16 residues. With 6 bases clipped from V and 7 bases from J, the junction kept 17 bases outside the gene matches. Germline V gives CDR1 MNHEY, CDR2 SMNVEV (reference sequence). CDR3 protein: CASSPRDRGLYGEQYF. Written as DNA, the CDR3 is TGTGCCAGCAGCCCCCGCGACAGGGGTCTATATGGAGAGCAGTACTTC.

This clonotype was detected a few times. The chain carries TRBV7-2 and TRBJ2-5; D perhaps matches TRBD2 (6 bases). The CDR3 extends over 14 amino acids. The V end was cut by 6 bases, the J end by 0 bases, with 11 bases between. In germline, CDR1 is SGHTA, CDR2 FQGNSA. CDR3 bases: TGTGCCAGCAGTTGGGGGGTGGACCAAGAGACCCAGTACTTC. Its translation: CASSWGVDQETQYF.

The CDR3 coding sequence is TGCGCCAGCAGGCCCCCGGGAGAAAACATTCAGTACTTC. Residues: CASRPPGENIQYF. The chain has TRBV23-1 and TRBJ2-4, with D possibly TRBD2 on 6 matching bases. TRBV23-1 qualifies as an ORF whose function is uncertain. The V end lost 6 bases, the J end lost 5 bases, and 11 bases lay between the germline ends. The CDR3 runs to 13 residues.